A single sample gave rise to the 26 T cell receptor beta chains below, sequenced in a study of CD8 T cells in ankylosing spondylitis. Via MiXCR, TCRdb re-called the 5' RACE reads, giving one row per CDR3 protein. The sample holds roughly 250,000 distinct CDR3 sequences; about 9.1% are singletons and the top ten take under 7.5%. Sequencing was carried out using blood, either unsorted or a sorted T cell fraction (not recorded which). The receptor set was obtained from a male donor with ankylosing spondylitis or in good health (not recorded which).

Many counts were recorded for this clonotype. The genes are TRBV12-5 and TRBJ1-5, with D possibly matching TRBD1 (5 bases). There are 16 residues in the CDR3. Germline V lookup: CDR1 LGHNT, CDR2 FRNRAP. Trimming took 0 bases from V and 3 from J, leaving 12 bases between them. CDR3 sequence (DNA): TGTGCTAGTGGTTTGGTACAGGCAGCTTACAATCAGCCCCAGCATTTT. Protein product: CASGLVQAAYNQPQHF.

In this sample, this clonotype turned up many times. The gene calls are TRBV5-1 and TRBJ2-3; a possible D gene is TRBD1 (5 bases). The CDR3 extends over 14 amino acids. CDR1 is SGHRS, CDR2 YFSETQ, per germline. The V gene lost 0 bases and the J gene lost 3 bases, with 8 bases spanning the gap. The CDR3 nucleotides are TGCGCCAGCAGCTTGGTTCAGGGTACAGATACGCAGTATTTT. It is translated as CASSLVQGTDTQYF.

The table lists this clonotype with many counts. CDR3 loop: CASSLELGQGSYNEQFF. Here the CDR3 DNA reads TGTGCCAGCAGCTTAGAACTAGGACAGGGGTCCTACAATGAGCAGTTCTTC. This chain links TRBV7-6 with TRBJ2-1, with 9 bases that match TRBD1. In germline, CDR1 is SGHVS, CDR2 FNYEAQ. The CDR3 is made up of 17 amino acids. The J segment lost 1 base and the V segment lost 1 base, leaving 5 bases of the junction unmatched.

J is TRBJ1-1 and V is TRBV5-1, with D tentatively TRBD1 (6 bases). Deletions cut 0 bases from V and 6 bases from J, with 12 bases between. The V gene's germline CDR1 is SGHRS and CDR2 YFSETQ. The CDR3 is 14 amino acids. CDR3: CASSLGQGYAEAFF. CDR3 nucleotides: TGCGCCAGCAGCTTGGGGCAGGGGTACGCTGAAGCTTTCTTT.

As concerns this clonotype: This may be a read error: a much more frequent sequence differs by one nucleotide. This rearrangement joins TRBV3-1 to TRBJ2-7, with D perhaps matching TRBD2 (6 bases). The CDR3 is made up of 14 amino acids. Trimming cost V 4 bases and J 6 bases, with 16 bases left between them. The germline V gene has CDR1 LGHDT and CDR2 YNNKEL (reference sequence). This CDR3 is CASSPLGTYSEQYF. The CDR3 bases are TGTGCCAGCAGCCCCCTCGGGACTTATAGCGAGCAGTACTTC.

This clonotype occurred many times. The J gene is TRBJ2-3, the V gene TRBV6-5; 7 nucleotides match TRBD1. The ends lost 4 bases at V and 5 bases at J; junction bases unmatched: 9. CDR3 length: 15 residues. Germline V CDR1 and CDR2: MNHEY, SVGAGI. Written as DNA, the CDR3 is TGTGCCAGCAGTTCCCCAGACAGGGCTGAAGATACGCAGTATTTT. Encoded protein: CASSSPDRAEDTQYF.

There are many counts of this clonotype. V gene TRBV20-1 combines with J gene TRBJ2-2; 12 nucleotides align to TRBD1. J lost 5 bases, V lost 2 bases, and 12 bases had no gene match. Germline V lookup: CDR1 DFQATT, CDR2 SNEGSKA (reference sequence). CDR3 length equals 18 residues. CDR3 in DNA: TGCAGTGCTAGAAAAACCGGGACAGGGGGCCACGGAACCGGGGAGCTGTTTTTT. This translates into CSARKTGTGGHGTGELFF.

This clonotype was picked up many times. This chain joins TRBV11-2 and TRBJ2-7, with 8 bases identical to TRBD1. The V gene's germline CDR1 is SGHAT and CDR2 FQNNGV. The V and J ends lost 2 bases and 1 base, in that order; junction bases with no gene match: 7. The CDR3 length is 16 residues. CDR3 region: CASSLIRQGRSYEQYF. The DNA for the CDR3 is TGTGCCAGCAGCTTAATCCGACAGGGGAGGTCCTACGAGCAGTACTTC.

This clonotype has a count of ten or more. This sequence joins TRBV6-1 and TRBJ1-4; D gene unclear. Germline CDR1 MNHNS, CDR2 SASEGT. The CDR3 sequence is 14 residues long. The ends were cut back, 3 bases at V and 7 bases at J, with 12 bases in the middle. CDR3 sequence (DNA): TGTGCCAGCAGTGAGACCGAACTCCTTGAAAAACTGTTTTTT. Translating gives CASSETELLEKLFF.

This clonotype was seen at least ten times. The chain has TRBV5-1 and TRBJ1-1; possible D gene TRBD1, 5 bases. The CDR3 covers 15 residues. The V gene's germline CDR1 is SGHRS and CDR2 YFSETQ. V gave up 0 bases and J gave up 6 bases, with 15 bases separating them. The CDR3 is CASSLATGRRAEAFF. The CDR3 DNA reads TGCGCCAGCAGCTTGGCCACAGGTAGAAGGGCTGAAGCTTTCTTT.

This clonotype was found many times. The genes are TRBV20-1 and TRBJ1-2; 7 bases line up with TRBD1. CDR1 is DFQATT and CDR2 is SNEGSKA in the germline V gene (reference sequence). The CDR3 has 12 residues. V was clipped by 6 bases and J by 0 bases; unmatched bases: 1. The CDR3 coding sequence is TGCAGTGCCGGGACAGCTAACTATGGCTACACCTTC. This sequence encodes CSAGTANYGYTF.

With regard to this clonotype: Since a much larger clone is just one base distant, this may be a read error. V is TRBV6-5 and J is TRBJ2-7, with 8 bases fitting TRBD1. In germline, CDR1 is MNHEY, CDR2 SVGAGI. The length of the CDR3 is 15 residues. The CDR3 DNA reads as TGTGCCCGCAGTTACCGGGACAGGAGCTCCTACGAGCAGTACTTC. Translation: CARSYRDRSSYEQYF.

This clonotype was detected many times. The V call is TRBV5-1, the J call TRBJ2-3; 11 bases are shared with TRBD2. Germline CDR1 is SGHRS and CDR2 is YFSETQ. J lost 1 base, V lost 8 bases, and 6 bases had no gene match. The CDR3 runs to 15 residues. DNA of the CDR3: TGCGCCAGTATGATACTAGCGGGAGGCACAGATACGCAGTATTTT. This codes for CASMILAGGTDTQYF.

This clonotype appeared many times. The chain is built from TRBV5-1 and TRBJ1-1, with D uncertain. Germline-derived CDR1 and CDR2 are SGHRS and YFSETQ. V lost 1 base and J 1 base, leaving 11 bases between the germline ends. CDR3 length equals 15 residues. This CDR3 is CASSLSGNKNTEAFF. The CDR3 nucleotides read TGCGCCAGCAGCTTGTCGGGGAATAAGAACACTGAAGCTTTCTTT.

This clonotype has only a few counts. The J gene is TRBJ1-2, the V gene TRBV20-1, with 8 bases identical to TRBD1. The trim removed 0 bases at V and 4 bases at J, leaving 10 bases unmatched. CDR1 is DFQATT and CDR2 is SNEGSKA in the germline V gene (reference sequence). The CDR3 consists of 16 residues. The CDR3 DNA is TGCAGTGCTAGAGATTATTCCGGACAGGGAGGCTATGGCTACACCTTC. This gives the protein CSARDYSGQGGYGYTF.

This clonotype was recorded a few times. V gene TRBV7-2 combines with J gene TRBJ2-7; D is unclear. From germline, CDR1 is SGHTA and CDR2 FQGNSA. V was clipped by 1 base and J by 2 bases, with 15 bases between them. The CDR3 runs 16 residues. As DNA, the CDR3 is TGTGCCAGCAGCTTAGTCGCGCTCCCTGCCCCCTACGAGCAGTACTTC. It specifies CASSLVALPAPYEQYF.

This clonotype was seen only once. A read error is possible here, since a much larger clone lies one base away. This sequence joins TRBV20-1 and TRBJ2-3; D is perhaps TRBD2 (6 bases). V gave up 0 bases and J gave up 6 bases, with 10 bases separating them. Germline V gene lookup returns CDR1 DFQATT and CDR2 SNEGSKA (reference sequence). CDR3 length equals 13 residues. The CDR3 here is CSARDTGVDTQYF. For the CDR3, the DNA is TGCAGTGCTAGAGATACGGGGGTGGATACGCAGTATTTT.

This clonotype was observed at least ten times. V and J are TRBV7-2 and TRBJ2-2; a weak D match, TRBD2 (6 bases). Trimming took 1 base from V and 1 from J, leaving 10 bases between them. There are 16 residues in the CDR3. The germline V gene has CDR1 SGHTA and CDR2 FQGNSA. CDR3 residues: CASSLVHGGNTGELFF. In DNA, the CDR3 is TGTGCCAGCAGCTTAGTGCACGGGGGGAACACCGGGGAGCTGTTTTTT.

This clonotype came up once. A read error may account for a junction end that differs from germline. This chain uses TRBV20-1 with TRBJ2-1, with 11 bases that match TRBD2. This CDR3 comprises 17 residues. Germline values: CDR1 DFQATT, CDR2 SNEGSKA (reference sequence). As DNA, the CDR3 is TGCTGTGCTAGAGAGGTAGCGGGAGGGCCTGGGGGGAATGAGCAGTTCTTC. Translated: CCAREVAGGPGGNEQFF.

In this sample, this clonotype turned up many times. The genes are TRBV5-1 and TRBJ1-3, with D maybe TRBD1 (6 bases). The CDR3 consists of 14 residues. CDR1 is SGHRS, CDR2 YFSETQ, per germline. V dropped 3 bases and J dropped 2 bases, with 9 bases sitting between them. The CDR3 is CASSSGTPGNTIYF. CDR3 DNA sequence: TGCGCCAGCAGCTCCGGGACACCTGGAAACACCATATATTTT.

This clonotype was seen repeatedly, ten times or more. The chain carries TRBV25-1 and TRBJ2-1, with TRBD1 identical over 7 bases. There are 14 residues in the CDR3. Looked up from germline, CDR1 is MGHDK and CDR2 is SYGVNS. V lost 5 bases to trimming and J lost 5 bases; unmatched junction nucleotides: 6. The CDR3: CASSFPGTDNEQFF. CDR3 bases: TGTGCCAGCAGTTTTCCGGGGACAGACAATGAGCAGTTCTTC.

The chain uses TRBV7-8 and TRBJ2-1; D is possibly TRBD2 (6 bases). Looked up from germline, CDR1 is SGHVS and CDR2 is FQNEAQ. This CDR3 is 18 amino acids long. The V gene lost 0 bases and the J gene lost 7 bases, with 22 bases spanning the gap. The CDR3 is CASSLAERAGLLKNEQFF. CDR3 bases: TGTGCCAGCAGCTTAGCGGAGAGGGCGGGACTCTTGAAGAATGAGCAGTTCTTC.

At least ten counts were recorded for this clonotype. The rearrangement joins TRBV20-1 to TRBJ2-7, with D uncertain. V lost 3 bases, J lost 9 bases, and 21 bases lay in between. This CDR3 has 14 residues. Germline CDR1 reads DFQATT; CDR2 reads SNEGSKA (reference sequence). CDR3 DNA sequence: TGCAGTGCTAGTACGGCAGGATTTTCTTTGGGGCAGTACTTC. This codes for CSASTAGFSLGQYF.

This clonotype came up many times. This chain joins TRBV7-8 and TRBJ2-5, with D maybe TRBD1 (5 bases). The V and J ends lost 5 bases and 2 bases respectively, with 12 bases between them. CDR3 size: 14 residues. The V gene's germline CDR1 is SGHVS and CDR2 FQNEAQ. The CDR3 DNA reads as TGTGCCAGCAGCCAACGACGGACACAAGAGACCCAGTACTTC. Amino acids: CASSQRRTQETQYF.

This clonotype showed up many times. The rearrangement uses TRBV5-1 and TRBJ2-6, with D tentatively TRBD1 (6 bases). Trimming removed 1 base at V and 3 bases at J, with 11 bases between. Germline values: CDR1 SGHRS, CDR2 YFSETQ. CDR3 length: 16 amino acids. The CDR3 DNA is TGCGCCAGCAGCTTGACAGGGATTCGTGGGGCCAACGTCCTGACTTTC. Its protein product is CASSLTGIRGANVLTF.

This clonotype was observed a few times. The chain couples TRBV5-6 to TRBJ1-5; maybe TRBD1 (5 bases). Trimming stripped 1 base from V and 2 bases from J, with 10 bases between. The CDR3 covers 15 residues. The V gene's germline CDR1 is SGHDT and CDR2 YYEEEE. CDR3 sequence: CASSLYRSGNQPQHF. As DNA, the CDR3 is TGTGCCAGCAGCTTGTACAGGTCGGGCAATCAGCCCCAGCATTTT.